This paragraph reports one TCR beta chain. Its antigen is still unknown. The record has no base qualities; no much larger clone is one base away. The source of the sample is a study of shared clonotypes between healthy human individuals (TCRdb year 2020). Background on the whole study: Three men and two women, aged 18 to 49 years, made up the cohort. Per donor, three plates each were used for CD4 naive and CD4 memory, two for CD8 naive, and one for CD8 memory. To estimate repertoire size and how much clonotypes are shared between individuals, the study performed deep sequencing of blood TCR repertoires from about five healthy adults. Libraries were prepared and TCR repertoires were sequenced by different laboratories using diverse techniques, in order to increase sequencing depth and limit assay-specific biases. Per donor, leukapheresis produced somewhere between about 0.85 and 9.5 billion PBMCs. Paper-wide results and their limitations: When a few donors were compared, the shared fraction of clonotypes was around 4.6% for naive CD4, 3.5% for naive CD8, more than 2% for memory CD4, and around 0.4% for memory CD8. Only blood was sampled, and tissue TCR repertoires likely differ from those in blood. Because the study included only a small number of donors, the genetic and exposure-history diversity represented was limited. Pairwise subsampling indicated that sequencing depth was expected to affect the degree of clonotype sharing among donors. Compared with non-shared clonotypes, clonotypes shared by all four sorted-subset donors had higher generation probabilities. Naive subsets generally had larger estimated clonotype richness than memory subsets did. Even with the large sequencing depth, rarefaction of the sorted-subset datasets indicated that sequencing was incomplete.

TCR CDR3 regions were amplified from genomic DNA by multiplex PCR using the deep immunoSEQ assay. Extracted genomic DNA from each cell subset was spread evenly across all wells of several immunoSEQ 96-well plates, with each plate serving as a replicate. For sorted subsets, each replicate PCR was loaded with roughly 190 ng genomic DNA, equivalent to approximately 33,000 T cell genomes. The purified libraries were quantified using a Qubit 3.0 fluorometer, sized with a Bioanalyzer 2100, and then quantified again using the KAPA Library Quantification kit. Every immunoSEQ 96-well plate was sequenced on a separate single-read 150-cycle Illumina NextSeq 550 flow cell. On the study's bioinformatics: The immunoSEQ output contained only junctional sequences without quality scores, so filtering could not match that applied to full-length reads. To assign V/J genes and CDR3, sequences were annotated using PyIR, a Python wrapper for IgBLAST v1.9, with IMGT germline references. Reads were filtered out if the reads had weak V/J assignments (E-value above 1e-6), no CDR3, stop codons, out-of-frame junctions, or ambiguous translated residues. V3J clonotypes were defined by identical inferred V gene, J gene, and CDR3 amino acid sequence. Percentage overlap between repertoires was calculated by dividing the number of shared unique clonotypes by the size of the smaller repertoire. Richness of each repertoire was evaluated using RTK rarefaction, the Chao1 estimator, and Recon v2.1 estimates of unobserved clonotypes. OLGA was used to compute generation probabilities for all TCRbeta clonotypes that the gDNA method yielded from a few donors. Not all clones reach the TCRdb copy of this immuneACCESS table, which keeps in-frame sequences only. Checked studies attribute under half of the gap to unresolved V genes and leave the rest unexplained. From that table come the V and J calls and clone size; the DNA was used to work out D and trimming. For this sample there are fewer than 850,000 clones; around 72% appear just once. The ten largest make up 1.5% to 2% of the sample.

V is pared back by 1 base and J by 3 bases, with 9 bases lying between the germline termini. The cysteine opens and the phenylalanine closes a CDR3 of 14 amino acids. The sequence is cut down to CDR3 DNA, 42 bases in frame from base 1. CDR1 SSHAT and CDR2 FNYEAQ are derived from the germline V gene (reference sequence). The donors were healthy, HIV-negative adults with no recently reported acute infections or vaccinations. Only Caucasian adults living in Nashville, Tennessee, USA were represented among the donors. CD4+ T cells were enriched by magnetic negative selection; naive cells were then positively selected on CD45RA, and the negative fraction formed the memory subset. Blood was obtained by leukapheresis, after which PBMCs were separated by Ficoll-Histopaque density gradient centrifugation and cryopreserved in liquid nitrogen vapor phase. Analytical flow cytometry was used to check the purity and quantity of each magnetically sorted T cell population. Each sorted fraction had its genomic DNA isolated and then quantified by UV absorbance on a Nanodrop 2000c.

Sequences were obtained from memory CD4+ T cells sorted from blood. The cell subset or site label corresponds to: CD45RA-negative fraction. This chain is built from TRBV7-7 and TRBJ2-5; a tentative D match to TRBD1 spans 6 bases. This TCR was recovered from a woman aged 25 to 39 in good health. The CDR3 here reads CASSLGSGEETQYF. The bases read TGTGCCAGCAGCTTAGGGTCAGGGGAAGAGACCCAGTACTTC.